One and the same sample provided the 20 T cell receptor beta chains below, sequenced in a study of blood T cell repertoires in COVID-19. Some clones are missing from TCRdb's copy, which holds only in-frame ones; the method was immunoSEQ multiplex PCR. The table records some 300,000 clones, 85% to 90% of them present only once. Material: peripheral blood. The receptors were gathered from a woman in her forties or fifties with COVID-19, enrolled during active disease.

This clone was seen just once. The CDR3 coding sequence is TGTGCCAGCAGCTTAGCGGGCTATGGCTACACCTTC. Its translation: CASSLAGYGYTF. The chain combines TRBV11-2 with TRBJ1-2; D gene uncertain. Germline values: CDR1 SGHAT, CDR2 FQNNGV. V lost 1 base, J lost 4 bases, and 4 bases lay in between. The CDR3 is made up of 12 amino acids.

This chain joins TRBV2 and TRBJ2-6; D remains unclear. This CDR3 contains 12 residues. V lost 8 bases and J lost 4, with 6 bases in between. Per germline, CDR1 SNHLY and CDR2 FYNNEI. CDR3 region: CASLQGANVLTF. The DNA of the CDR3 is TGTGCCAGCCTCCAGGGGGCCAACGTCCTGACTTTC.

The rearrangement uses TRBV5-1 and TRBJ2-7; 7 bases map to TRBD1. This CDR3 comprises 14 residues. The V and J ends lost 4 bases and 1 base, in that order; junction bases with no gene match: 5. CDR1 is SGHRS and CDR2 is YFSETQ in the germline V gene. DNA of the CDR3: TGCGCCAGCAGCCCGGGACAGAGATCCTACGAGCAGTACTTC. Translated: CASSPGQRSYEQYF. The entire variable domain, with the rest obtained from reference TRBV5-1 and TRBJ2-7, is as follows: KAGVTQTPRYLIKTRGQQVTLSCSPISGHRSVSWYQQTPGQGLQFLFEYFSETQRNKGNFPGRFSGRQFSNSRSEMNVSTLELGDSALYLCASSPGQRSYEQYFGPGTRLTVT.

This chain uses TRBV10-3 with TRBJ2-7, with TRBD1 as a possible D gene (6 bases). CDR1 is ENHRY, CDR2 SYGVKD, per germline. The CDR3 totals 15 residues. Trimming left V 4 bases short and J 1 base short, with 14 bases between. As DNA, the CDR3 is TGTGCCATCAGTGGAGGACAGCCCGGTTCCTACGAGCAGTACTTC. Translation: CAISGGQPGSYEQYF.

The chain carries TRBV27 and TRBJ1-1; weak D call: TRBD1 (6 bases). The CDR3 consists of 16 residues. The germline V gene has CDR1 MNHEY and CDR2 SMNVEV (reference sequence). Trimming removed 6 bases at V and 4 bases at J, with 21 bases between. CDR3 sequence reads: CASSFYLTGKGTEAFF. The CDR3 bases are TGTGCCAGCAGCTTCTACCTCACAGGGAAGGGCACTGAAGCTTTCTTT.

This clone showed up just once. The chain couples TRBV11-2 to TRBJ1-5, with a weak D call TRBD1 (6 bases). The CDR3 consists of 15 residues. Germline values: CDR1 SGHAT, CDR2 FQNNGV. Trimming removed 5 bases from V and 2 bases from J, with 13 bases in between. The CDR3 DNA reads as TGTGCCAGCAGCCTACAGGGATACGGCAATCAGCCCCAGCATTTT. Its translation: CASSLQGYGNQPQHF.

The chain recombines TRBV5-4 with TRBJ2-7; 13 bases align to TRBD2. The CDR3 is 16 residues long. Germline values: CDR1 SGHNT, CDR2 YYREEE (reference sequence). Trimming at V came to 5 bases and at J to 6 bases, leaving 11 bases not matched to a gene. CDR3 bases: TGTGCCAGCAGTTCGGTGACTAGCGGGAGGTTTCTCGAGCAGTACTTC. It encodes CASSSVTSGRFLEQYF.

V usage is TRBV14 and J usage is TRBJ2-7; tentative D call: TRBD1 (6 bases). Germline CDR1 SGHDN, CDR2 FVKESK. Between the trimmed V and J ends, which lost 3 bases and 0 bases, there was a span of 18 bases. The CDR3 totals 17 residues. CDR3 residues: CASSHKARGYPSYEQYF. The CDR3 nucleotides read TGTGCCAGCAGCCATAAGGCCAGGGGATACCCCTCCTACGAGCAGTACTTC.

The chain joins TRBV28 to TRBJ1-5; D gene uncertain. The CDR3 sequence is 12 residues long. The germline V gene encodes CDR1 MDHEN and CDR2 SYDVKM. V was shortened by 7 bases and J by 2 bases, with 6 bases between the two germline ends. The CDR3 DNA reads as TGTGCCAGCAATTCGGGCAATCAGCCCCAGCATTTT. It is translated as CASNSGNQPQHF.

This CDR3 is CASSIRQGGPRPQHF. CDR3 coding DNA: TGTGCCAGTAGTATAAGGCAGGGCGGACCGCGACCCCAGCATTTT. The chain uses TRBV19 and TRBJ1-5; D is perhaps TRBD1 (5 bases). Trimming shortened V by 2 bases and J by 10 bases, and 18 bases separated the two germline ends. Germline CDR1 LNHDA, CDR2 SQIVND (reference sequence). This CDR3 is 15 amino acids long.

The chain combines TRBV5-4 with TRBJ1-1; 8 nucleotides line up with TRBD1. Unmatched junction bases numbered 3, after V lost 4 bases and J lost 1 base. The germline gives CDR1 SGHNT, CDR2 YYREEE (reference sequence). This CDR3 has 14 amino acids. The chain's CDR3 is CASSQGQANTEAFF. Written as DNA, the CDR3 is TGTGCCAGCAGCCAGGGACAGGCGAACACTGAAGCTTTCTTT.

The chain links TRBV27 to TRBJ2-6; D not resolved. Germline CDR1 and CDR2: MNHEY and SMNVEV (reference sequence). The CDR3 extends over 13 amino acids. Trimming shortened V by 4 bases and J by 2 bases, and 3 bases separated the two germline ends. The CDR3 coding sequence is TGTGCCAGCAGTTCCGCTGGGGCCAACGTCCTGACTTTC. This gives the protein CASSSAGANVLTF.

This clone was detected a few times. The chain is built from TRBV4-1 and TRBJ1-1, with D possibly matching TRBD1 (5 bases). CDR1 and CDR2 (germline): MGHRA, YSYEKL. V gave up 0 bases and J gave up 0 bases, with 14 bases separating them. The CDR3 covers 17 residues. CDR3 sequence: CASSQDAAGWMNTEAFF. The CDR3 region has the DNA TGCGCCAGCAGCCAAGATGCCGCAGGGTGGATGAACACTGAAGCTTTCTTT.

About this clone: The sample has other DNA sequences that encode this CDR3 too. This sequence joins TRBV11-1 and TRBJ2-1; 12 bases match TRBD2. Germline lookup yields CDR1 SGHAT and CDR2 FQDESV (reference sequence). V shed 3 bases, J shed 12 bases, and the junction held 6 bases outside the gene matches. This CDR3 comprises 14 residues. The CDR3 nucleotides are TGTGCCAGCAGCTTTGGACTAGCGGGACGGAGGCAGTTCTTC. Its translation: CASSFGLAGRRQFF.

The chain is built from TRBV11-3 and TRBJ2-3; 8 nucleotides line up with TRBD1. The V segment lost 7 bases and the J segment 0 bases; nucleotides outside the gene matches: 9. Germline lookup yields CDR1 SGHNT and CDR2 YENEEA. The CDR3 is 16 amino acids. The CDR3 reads CASTPQGATSTDTQYF. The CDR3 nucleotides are TGTGCCAGCACCCCCCAGGGGGCGACTAGCACAGATACGCAGTATTTT.

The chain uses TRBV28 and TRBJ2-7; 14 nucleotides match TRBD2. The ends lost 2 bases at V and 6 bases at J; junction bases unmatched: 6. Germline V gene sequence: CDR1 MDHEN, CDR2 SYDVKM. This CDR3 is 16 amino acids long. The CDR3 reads CASSLGTSGSPREQYF. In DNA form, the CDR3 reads TGTGCCAGCAGTTTAGGGACTAGCGGGAGCCCCCGCGAGCAGTACTTC.

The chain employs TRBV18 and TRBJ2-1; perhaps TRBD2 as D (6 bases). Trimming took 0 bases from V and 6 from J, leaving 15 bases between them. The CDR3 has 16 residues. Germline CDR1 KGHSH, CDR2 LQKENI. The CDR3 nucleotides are TGTGCCAGCTCACCACCGGGGGGAGAACGCGGCAATGAGCAGTTCTTC. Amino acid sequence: CASSPPGGERGNEQFF. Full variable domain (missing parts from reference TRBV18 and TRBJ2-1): NAGVMQNPRHLVRRRGQEARLRCSPMKGHSHVYWYRQLPEEGLKFMVYLQKENIIDESGMPKERFSAEFPKEGPSILRIQQVVRGDSAAYFCASSPPGGERGNEQFFGPGTRLTVL.

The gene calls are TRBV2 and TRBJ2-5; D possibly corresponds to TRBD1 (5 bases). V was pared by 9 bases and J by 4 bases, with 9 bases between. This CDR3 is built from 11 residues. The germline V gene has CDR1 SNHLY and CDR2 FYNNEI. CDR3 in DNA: TGTGCCAGTGATAGGGGAGAGACCCAGTACTTC. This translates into CASDRGETQYF.

CDR3 region: CASSEASSSSYEQYF. The CDR3 DNA reads TGTGCCAGCAGTGAAGCGTCTAGCAGCTCCTACGAGCAGTACTTC. The chain is built from TRBV6-1 and TRBJ2-7; TRBD2 might be the D (5 bases). CDR1 MNHNS and CDR2 SASEGT come from the germline V gene. Trimming shortened V by 0 bases and J by 0 bases, and 9 bases separated the two germline ends. The CDR3 is made up of 15 amino acids.

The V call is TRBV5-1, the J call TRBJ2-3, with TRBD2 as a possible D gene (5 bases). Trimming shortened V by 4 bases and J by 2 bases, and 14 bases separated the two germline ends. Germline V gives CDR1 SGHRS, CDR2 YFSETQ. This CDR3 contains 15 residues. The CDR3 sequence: CASSPRGGPTDTQYF. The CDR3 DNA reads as TGCGCCAGCAGCCCCCGTGGCGGGCCCACAGATACGCAGTATTTT.